A single sample is the source of the 29 T cell receptor beta chains below, sequenced in a study of blood T cell repertoires in COVID-19 (dated by TCRdb to about 2020). Library generation was performed with the immunoSEQ multiplex PCR assay. In its TCRdb copy, this immuneACCESS table keeps in-frame sequences only and misses some clones. Where compared with another copy, unresolved V genes explain less than half of these, and the others have no known cause. The sample table lists about 90,000 clones, 86% of them with a count of one. Over 1.5% of the sample lies in the top ten. The specimen sequenced was peripheral blood. Receptors were obtained from a man older than 75 with acute or convalescent COVID-19.

The chain uses TRBV6-6 and TRBJ2-1, with 8 nucleotides matching TRBD2. Germline V CDR1 and CDR2: MNHNY, SVGAGI (reference sequence). J lost 5 bases, V lost 5 bases, and 17 bases had no gene match. This CDR3 is 18 amino acids long. Here the CDR3 DNA reads TGTGCCAGCAGTCTATTCCTCGGGGGGGCAGGGGTAAACAATGAGCAGTTCTTC. The encoded protein is CASSLFLGGAGVNNEQFF.

The V and J genes are TRBV7-9 and TRBJ2-7; possible D gene TRBD2, 6 bases. Per germline, CDR1 SEHNR and CDR2 FQNEAQ (reference sequence). The CDR3 contains 15 residues. V lost 5 bases and J 1 base, leaving 15 bases between the germline ends. Here the CDR3 reads CASSVPLAGSYEQYF. CDR3 coding DNA: TGTGCCAGCAGCGTTCCCCTGGCGGGATCCTACGAGCAGTACTTC.

The chain combines TRBV5-1 with TRBJ2-1; 9 nucleotides agree with TRBD2. CDR3 length equals 13 residues. Germline assignment: CDR1 SGHRS and CDR2 YFSETQ. V shed 6 bases, J shed 8 bases, and the junction held 6 bases outside the gene matches. The CDR3 here is CASTASGVDEQFF. The CDR3 DNA sequence: TGCGCCAGCACGGCTAGCGGGGTAGATGAGCAGTTCTTC.

This sequence joins TRBV6-5 and TRBJ1-6; the D is unclear. The V gene lost 2 bases and the J gene lost 10 bases, with 9 bases spanning the gap. The germline V gene encodes CDR1 MNHEY and CDR2 SVGAGI. This CDR3 comprises 13 residues. The CDR3 sequence is CASSYARESPLHF. The CDR3 DNA is TGTGCCAGCAGTTACGCCCGGGAATCACCCCTCCACTTT.

V gene TRBV2 combines with J gene TRBJ2-1; no clear D gene. The CDR3 spans 13 residues. V was clipped by 4 bases and J by 8 bases, with 12 bases between them. Germline CDR1 reads SNHLY; CDR2 reads FYNNEI. This CDR3 is CASSVSGVDEQFF. CDR3 nucleotides: TGTGCCAGCAGTGTATCAGGTGTCGATGAGCAGTTCTTC.

The J gene is TRBJ2-1, the V gene TRBV7-8, with 10 bases fitting TRBD1. V gave up 0 bases and J gave up 1 base; unmatched junction bases: 0. Germline V CDR1 and CDR2: SGHVS, FQNEAQ. The CDR3 runs to 16 residues. This CDR3 is CASSLAGQGSYNEQFF. CDR3 nucleotides: TGTGCCAGCAGCTTAGCGGGACAGGGGTCCTACAATGAGCAGTTCTTC.

The rearrangement links TRBV24-1 to TRBJ2-1; 8 bases agree with TRBD2. V lost 2 bases to trimming and J lost 4 bases; unmatched junction nucleotides: 6. Germline V gene sequence: CDR1 KGHDR, CDR2 SFDVKD. This CDR3 is 16 amino acids long. The chain's CDR3 is CATSDSLAAIYNEQFF. CDR3 in DNA: TGTGCCACCAGTGATTCACTAGCGGCCATTTACAATGAGCAGTTCTTC.

The chain employs TRBV6-6 and TRBJ1-5, with D possibly matching TRBD1 (6 bases). This CDR3 is 14 amino acids long. Germline CDR1 MNHNY, CDR2 SVGAGI (reference sequence). V was clipped by 6 bases and J by 5 bases, with 14 bases between them. The CDR3 loop reads CASSPRQGHQPQHF. The CDR3, as DNA: TGTGCCAGCAGCCCCAGGCAGGGGCATCAGCCCCAGCATTTT.

This chain joins TRBV5-6 and TRBJ2-2; perhaps TRBD2 as D (5 bases). V dropped 2 bases and J dropped 3 bases, with 11 bases sitting between them. Germline V gene data show CDR1 as SGHDT and CDR2 as YYEEEE. This CDR3 has 15 amino acids. The CDR3 DNA reads as TGTGCCAGCAGCTTCGCCGGGATTTACACCGGGGAGCTGTTTTTT. Translation gives CASSFAGIYTGELFF.

The rearrangement joins TRBV5-4 to TRBJ2-1; TRBD2 is a possible D gene (6 bases). Germline lookup yields CDR1 SGHNT and CDR2 YYREEE (reference sequence). The CDR3 spans 16 residues. V was trimmed by 0 bases and J by 6 bases, leaving 16 bases between them. CDR3 sequence: CASSLGSSVISNEQFF. The CDR3 coding sequence is TGTGCCAGCAGCTTGGGGTCTAGCGTCATTTCCAATGAGCAGTTCTTC.

The chain recombines TRBV15 with TRBJ2-7; D gene ambiguous. This CDR3 spans 15 amino acids. V was pared by 0 bases and J by 3 bases, with 12 bases between. Germline lookup yields CDR1 LNHNV and CDR2 YYDKDF (reference sequence). The CDR3 is CATSRDFGGIYEQYF. CDR3 DNA sequence: TGTGCCACCAGCAGAGATTTTGGCGGCATCTACGAGCAGTACTTC.

In nucleotides, the CDR3 is TGTGCCAGTAGTCCTATAGCGGGAGTCAACAATGAGCAGTTCTTC. Translation: CASSPIAGVNNEQFF. The genes are TRBV19 and TRBJ2-1; TRBD2 matches 9 bases. Per the germline V gene, CDR1 is LNHDA and CDR2 is SQIVND (reference sequence). V lost 5 bases to trimming and J lost 5 bases; unmatched junction nucleotides: 7. This CDR3 has 15 residues.

The chain recombines TRBV3-1 (or the pseudogene TRBV3-2) with TRBJ1-5; no clear D. CDR1 is LGHDT and CDR2 is YNNKEL in the germline V gene (reference sequence). The CDR3 runs 15 residues. V gave up 3 bases and J gave up 4 bases, with 13 bases separating them. CDR3 amino acids: CASSHRLVPNQPQHF. The CDR3 DNA is TGTGCCAGCAGCCACCGATTAGTCCCAAATCAGCCCCAGCATTTT.

The CDR3 sequence is CASSLDRAGGNNEQFF. For the CDR3, the DNA is TGTGCCAGCAGCTTAGATAGAGCGGGAGGGAACAATGAGCAGTTCTTC. The chain joins TRBV11-2 to TRBJ2-1; 10 nucleotides line up with TRBD2. In germline, CDR1 is SGHAT, CDR2 FQNNGV. The CDR3 spans 16 residues. The ends lost 0 bases at V and 5 bases at J; junction bases unmatched: 4.

This chain connects TRBV14 to TRBJ2-7, with D unresolved. In germline, CDR1 is SGHDN, CDR2 FVKESK. With 2 bases removed from V and 4 bases from J, the gap between germline ends came to 12 bases. This CDR3 comprises 14 residues. The DNA of the CDR3 is TGTGCCAGCAGCCAACATGTTACAGCTTACGAGCAGTACTTC. This gives the protein CASSQHVTAYEQYF.

This clone came up a few times. The chain uses TRBV20-1 and TRBJ2-1; D ambiguous. The CDR3 covers 14 residues. Germline V lookup: CDR1 DFQATT, CDR2 SNEGSKA (reference sequence). Trimming removed 3 bases at V and 7 bases at J, with 16 bases between. The CDR3 region is CSASKEAFVNEQFF. The CDR3, as DNA: TGCAGTGCTAGTAAAGAAGCTTTTGTGAATGAGCAGTTCTTC.

The chain links TRBV12-5 to TRBJ2-1; 8 nucleotides align to TRBD1. The CDR3 contains 14 residues. In germline, CDR1 is LGHNT, CDR2 FRNRAP. Trimming cost V 7 bases and J 6 bases; bases outside gene matches: 8. CDR3 residues: CASAGDRRRNEQFF. CDR3 nucleotides: TGTGCTAGTGCTGGGGACAGGAGACGCAATGAGCAGTTCTTC.

The CDR3 region has the DNA TGTGCCAGCAGCTTAAGAGCGGGAGGGGTCTACGAGCAGTACTTC. Amino acid sequence: CASSLRAGGVYEQYF. The gene calls are TRBV7-2 and TRBJ2-7; TRBD2 aligns across 10 bases. V shed 2 bases and J 3 bases; nucleotides not matched to a gene: 4. This CDR3 is 15 amino acids long. Germline lookup yields CDR1 SGHTA and CDR2 FQGNSA.

The rearrangement links TRBV3-1 (or the pseudogene TRBV3-2) to TRBJ1-3; D might be TRBD1 (6 bases). V lost 1 base and J lost 0, with 16 bases in between. The germline gives CDR1 LGHDT, CDR2 YNNKEL (reference sequence). CDR3 size: 18 residues. The CDR3 protein is CASSQGGPDRFSGNTIYF. The CDR3 DNA reads TGTGCCAGCAGCCAAGGGGGTCCGGACAGATTCTCTGGAAACACCATATATTTT.

The gene calls are TRBV7-3 and TRBJ2-3; maybe TRBD2 (5 bases). The V gene's germline CDR1 is SGHTA and CDR2 FQGTGA. The CDR3 is 15 amino acids. Trimming removed 5 bases at V and 4 bases at J, with 16 bases between. CDR3 coding DNA: TGTGCCAGCAGCCCGAACGGACTTGAGGCAGATACGCAGTATTTT. It translates to CASSPNGLEADTQYF.

A word on this clone: At one end the junction does not follow the germline gene, possibly because of a read error. The chain has TRBV7-7 and TRBJ2-1, with 8 nucleotides matching TRBD1. CDR3 length: 14 amino acids. The V gene's germline CDR1 is SSHAT and CDR2 FNYEAQ (reference sequence). The CDR3 sequence is CASSPQGVNDVQFF. In DNA, the CDR3 is TGTGCTAGCAGTCCACAGGGGGTAAACGATGTGCAGTTCTTC.

The rearrangement links TRBV7-9 to TRBJ2-2, with D unresolved. Deletions cut 5 bases from V and 4 bases from J, with 5 bases between. Germline V CDR1 and CDR2: SEHNR, FQNEAQ (reference sequence). CDR3 length: 12 amino acids. CDR3 nucleotides: TGTGCCAGCAGCCTATCCACCGGGGAGCTGTTTTTT. It specifies CASSLSTGELFF. The entire variable domain, with the rest obtained from reference TRBV7-9 and TRBJ2-2, is as follows: DTGVSQNPRHKITKRGQNVTFRCDPISEHNRLYWYRQTLGQGPEFLTYFQNEAQLEKSRLLSDRFSAERPKGSFSTLEIQRTEQGDSAMYLCASSLSTGELFFGEGSRLTVL.

This clone was counted only a few times. The chain is built from TRBV9 and TRBJ1-1, with TRBD1 as a possible D gene (5 bases). From germline, CDR1 is SGDLS and CDR2 YYNGEE. This CDR3 has 14 residues. V dropped 2 bases and J dropped 4 bases, with 12 bases sitting between them. CDR3 sequence reads: CASSVSQGGTEAFF. The CDR3 coding sequence is TGTGCCAGCAGCGTCAGTCAGGGAGGCACTGAAGCTTTCTTT.

The chain joins TRBV2 to TRBJ2-3; 14 bases are shared with TRBD2. V gave up 1 base and J gave up 1 base; unmatched junction bases: 10. The CDR3 sequence is 20 residues long. Germline assignment: CDR1 SNHLY and CDR2 FYNNEI. CDR3 amino acids: CASSEGAGLAGVGGTDTQYF. The CDR3 DNA follows: TGTGCCAGCAGTGAAGGCGCGGGACTAGCGGGAGTGGGAGGCACAGATACGCAGTATTTT.

This rearrangement joins TRBV28 to TRBJ2-7, with TRBD1 matching 7 bases. Germline CDR1 reads MDHEN; CDR2 reads SYDVKM. CDR3 length equals 14 residues. Germline trimming cut 2 bases from V and 3 bases from J; bases unmatched to any gene: 4. The CDR3 DNA reads TGTGCCAGCAGTTTAGGGACAGTGGACTACGAGCAGTACTTC. It yields the protein CASSLGTVDYEQYF. Complete variable domain (other parts from reference TRBV28 and TRBJ2-7): DVKVTQSSRYLVKRTGEKVFLECVQDMDHENMFWYRQDPGLGLRLIYFSYDVKMKEKGDIPEGYSVSREKKERFSLILESASTNQTSMYLCASSLGTVDYEQYFGPGTRLTVT.

V and J are TRBV2 and TRBJ2-1; 8 positions match TRBD2. The CDR3 contains 14 residues. After removal of 5 bases from V and 4 bases from J, the junction contained 4 bases not matched to a gene. CDR1 is SNHLY and CDR2 is FYNNEI in the germline V gene. For the CDR3, the DNA is TGTGCCAGCAGTAGCGGGAGTTTGTACAATGAGCAGTTCTTC. Encoded protein: CASSSGSLYNEQFF.

V gene TRBV9 combines with J gene TRBJ2-1; possible D gene TRBD2, 6 bases. This CDR3 has 15 amino acids. V shed 0 bases and J shed 0 bases, with 7 bases lying between them. The V gene's germline CDR1 is SGDLS and CDR2 YYNGEE. Here the CDR3 DNA reads TGTGCCAGCAGCGTAGGCGGGGCCTCCTACAATGAGCAGTTCTTC. Its translation: CASSVGGASYNEQFF.

The gene calls are TRBV19 and TRBJ2-7; TRBD1 matches at 9 bases. V was pared by 8 bases and J by 2 bases, with 13 bases of the junction left unmatched. Germline V gene sequence: CDR1 LNHDA, CDR2 SQIVND (reference sequence). This CDR3 spans 16 amino acids. In DNA form, the CDR3 reads TGTGCCAGTCGCGGAGGGGGGACAGGGTTCCCCTACGAGCAGTACTTC. Translation gives CASRGGGTGFPYEQYF. The variable domain in full, completed from reference TRBV19 and TRBJ2-7, reads DGGITQSPKYLFRKEGQNVTLSCEQNLNHDAMYWYRQDPGQGLRLIYYSQIVNDFQKGDIAEGYSVSREKKESFPLTVTSAQKNPTAFYLCASRGGGTGFPYEQYFGPGTRLTVT.

The chain joins TRBV5-1 to TRBJ2-3, with a weak D call TRBD2 (5 bases). Germline-derived CDR1 and CDR2 are SGHRS and YFSETQ. There are 15 residues in the CDR3. V shed 0 bases and J shed 2 bases, with 10 bases lying between them. The CDR3 nucleotides are TGCGCCAGCAGCTTGGAGGTGGGAGCCACAGATACGCAGTATTTT. It encodes CASSLEVGATDTQYF. The variable domain in full, completed from reference TRBV5-1 and TRBJ2-3, reads KAGVTQTPRYLIKTRGQQVTLSCSPISGHRSVSWYQQTPGQGLQFLFEYFSETQRNKGNFPGRFSGRQFSNSRSEMNVSTLELGDSALYLCASSLEVGATDTQYFGPGTRLTVL.